Presented here are 25 T cell receptor beta chains from one specimen sequenced in a study of technical replicates of blood from several donors. Sequencing was performed with immunoSEQ multiplex PCR; in TCRdb, only in-frame clones are kept and a portion is missing. Here the sample spans about 83,000 clones, 90% to 95% being singletons. The sample taken for sequencing was T cells isolated from PBMCs. Receptor source: a human donor in good health.

The gene calls are TRBV19 and TRBJ2-3; 8 nucleotides agree with TRBD2. V was pared by 6 bases and J by 4 bases, with 12 bases of the junction left unmatched. The CDR3 loop spans 16 amino acids. CDR1 and CDR2 from the germline V gene are LNHDA and SQIVND (reference sequence). CDR3 coding DNA: TGTGCCAGTAGCCCTGGAACGGGGGGGTCGGCAGATACGCAGTATTTT. This gives the protein CASSPGTGGSADTQYF.

CDR3 region: CASSEGRADTQYF. CDR3 sequence (DNA): TGTGCCAGCAGTGAGGGCAGAGCCGATACGCAGTATTTT. The genes are TRBV2 and TRBJ2-3; D remains unclear. The V end lost 3 bases, the J end lost 6 bases, and 10 bases lay between the germline ends. The CDR3 loop spans 13 amino acids. Germline V gives CDR1 SNHLY, CDR2 FYNNEI.

V usage is TRBV5-1 and J usage is TRBJ2-7; maybe TRBD2 (6 bases). Germline CDR1 SGHRS, CDR2 YFSETQ. Trimming left V 0 bases short and J 5 bases short, with 18 bases between. This CDR3 is built from 16 residues. Here the CDR3 DNA reads TGCGCCAGCAGCTTGGGGACGAGAGGGAGGATCGACGAGCAGTACTTC. Amino acids: CASSLGTRGRIDEQYF. Combining the CDR3 with reference TRBV5-1 and TRBJ2-7 gives the whole variable domain KAGVTQTPRYLIKTRGQQVTLSCSPISGHRSVSWYQQTPGQGLQFLFEYFSETQRNKGNFPGRFSGRQFSNSRSEMNVSTLELGDSALYLCASSLGTRGRIDEQYFGPGTRLTVT.

The chain's CDR3 is CASSPKTLAGYNEQFF. The CDR3 DNA reads as TGCGCCAGCAGCCCCAAAACTCTAGCGGGGTACAATGAGCAGTTCTTC. The chain carries TRBV4-1 and TRBJ2-1; the match to TRBD2 covers 9 bases. This CDR3 is 16 amino acids long. Germline CDR1 and CDR2: MGHRA and YSYEKL. The junction had 8 bases not matched to a gene; V was cut back by 4 bases and J by 4 bases.

This chain links TRBV11-2 with TRBJ2-7; 8 nucleotides match TRBD1. This CDR3 has 18 amino acids. CDR1 and CDR2 from the germline V gene are SGHAT and FQNNGV. Germline trimming cut 1 base from V and 0 bases from J; bases unmatched to any gene: 11. The CDR3 sequence: CASSLGDRGPLSSYEQYF. CDR3 sequence (DNA): TGTGCCAGCAGCTTAGGAGACAGGGGACCCTTAAGCTCCTACGAGCAGTACTTC.

The V call is TRBV6-5, the J call TRBJ1-2; the D gene is possibly TRBD1 (5 bases). CDR3 length equals 16 residues. Germline V gene data show CDR1 as MNHEY and CDR2 as SVGAGI. The V end lost 4 bases, the J end lost 2 bases, and 17 bases lay between the germline ends. The CDR3 is CASSSPLTDANYGYTF. The CDR3 DNA reads as TGTGCCAGCAGTTCCCCCTTGACAGACGCAAACTATGGCTACACCTTC.

This clone came up once. The chain couples TRBV15 to TRBJ2-7; weak D call: TRBD2 (8 bases). CDR3 length: 14 amino acids. Germline lookup yields CDR1 LNHNV and CDR2 YYDKDF (reference sequence). Between the trimmed V and J ends, which lost 5 bases and 6 bases, there was a span of 17 bases. The CDR3 sequence is CATSSTGTRREQYF. CDR3 coding DNA: TGTGCCACCAGCTCGACAGGGACTAGACGCGAGCAGTACTTC.

The chain is built from TRBV4-1 and TRBJ2-1, with D possibly TRBD2 on 6 matching bases. V was shortened by 0 bases and J by 5 bases, with 17 bases between the two germline ends. Germline assignment: CDR1 MGHRA and CDR2 YSYEKL. The CDR3 has 17 amino acids. CDR3 residues: CASSQDWGETRNNEQFF. CDR3 in DNA: TGCGCCAGCAGCCAAGATTGGGGGGAGACTAGAAACAATGAGCAGTTCTTC.

This sequence joins TRBV28 and TRBJ2-3; 8 bases match TRBD2. Losses at the gene ends were 8 bases for V and 0 bases for J; bases not matched to a gene: 22. The length of the CDR3 is 20 residues. Germline V gene sequence: CDR1 MDHEN, CDR2 SYDVKM. The DNA for the CDR3 is TGTGCCAGCCACCGCGGTCTAGCGGGTTTCCTCGAATCTAGCACAGATACGCAGTATTTT. Its protein is CASHRGLAGFLESSTDTQYF.

The rearrangement uses TRBV18 and TRBJ2-7; 9 nucleotides agree with TRBD1. CDR1 is KGHSH and CDR2 is LQKENI in the germline V gene. With V trimmed by 3 bases and J by 4 bases, 10 bases remained unmatched. This CDR3 spans 16 amino acids. CDR3 protein: CASSPKEGQGSYEQYF. CDR3 nucleotides: TGTGCCAGCTCACCTAAGGAAGGACAGGGGAGTTACGAGCAGTACTTC.

This sequence joins TRBV5-5 and TRBJ2-7, with a tentative D call TRBD1 (5 bases). Trimming removed 0 bases from V and 0 bases from J, with 7 bases in between. Germline assignment: CDR1 SGHKS and CDR2 YYEKEE (reference sequence). The CDR3 has 14 amino acids. CDR3 nucleotide sequence: TGTGCCAGCAGCTTGGGACAGAACTCCTACGAGCAGTACTTC. This encodes CASSLGQNSYEQYF. Supplemented by reference TRBV5-5 and TRBJ2-7, the full variable domain reads DAGVTQSPTHLIKTRGQQVTLRCSPISGHKSVSWYQQVLGQGPQFIFQYYEKEERGRGNFPDRFSARQFPNYSSELNVNALLLGDSALYLCASSLGQNSYEQYFGPGTRLTVT.

In this sample, this clone turned up once. The chain links TRBV9 to TRBJ2-1; 11 bases match TRBD2. Germline V gene sequence: CDR1 SGDLS, CDR2 YYNGEE. This CDR3 has 16 residues. With V trimmed by 2 bases and J by 0 bases, 1 base remained unmatched. The CDR3 loop is CASSVGLADSYNEQFF. CDR3 nucleotide sequence: TGTGCCAGCAGCGTGGGACTAGCGGACTCCTACAATGAGCAGTTCTTC.

The chain recombines TRBV5-6 with TRBJ1-2, with D hard to call. The V end lost 5 bases, the J end lost 8 bases, and 22 bases lay between the germline ends. Germline lookup yields CDR1 SGHDT and CDR2 YYEEEE. The CDR3 loop spans 15 amino acids. This chain's CDR3 is CASSVRFAESGGYTF. The CDR3 DNA reads as TGTGCCAGCAGTGTGCGGTTTGCGGAGTCGGGAGGCTACACCTTC.

The chain has TRBV6-5 and TRBJ1-3, with D perhaps TRBD1 (5 bases). Germline CDR1 and CDR2: MNHEY and SVGAGI. The CDR3 is made up of 14 amino acids. V dropped 7 bases and J dropped 7 bases, with 17 bases sitting between them. CDR3 nucleotide sequence: TGTGCCAGCATCGACCGCCTGGAGGGGAACACCATATATTTT. It yields the protein CASIDRLEGNTIYF.

This chain uses TRBV7-9 with TRBJ2-7, with TRBD1 as a possible D gene (5 bases). Germline V gene data show CDR1 as SEHNR and CDR2 as FQNEAQ (reference sequence). Trimming took off 3 bases at V and 1 base at J, with 10 bases between the two ends. This CDR3 comprises 14 residues. The CDR3 loop reads CASSFLQGSYEQYF. DNA for the CDR3: TGTGCCAGCAGCTTTTTGCAGGGTTCCTACGAGCAGTACTTC.

V gene TRBV4-1 combines with J gene TRBJ2-7, with D possibly TRBD2 on 6 matching bases. V lost 0 bases to trimming and J lost 1 base, with 13 bases between them. The CDR3 spans 16 residues. CDR1 and CDR2 from the germline V gene are MGHRA and YSYEKL. The CDR3 nucleotides read TGCGCCAGCAGCCAAGAAACCGGACTAAGGTCCTACGAGCAGTACTTC. Translating gives CASSQETGLRSYEQYF.

V is TRBV5-8 and J is TRBJ2-3, with a tentative D call TRBD2 (5 bases). CDR3 length equals 17 residues. Trimming cost V 0 bases and J 3 bases, with 17 bases left between them. The germline CDR1 and CDR2 sequences are SGHTS and YDEGEE. The DNA for the CDR3 is TGTGCCAGCAGCTTGGCCCTGGCCTCGGGGTGGACAGATACGCAGTATTTT. Residues: CASSLALASGWTDTQYF.

The V gene is TRBV4-2, the J gene TRBJ1-1, with D perhaps TRBD1 (6 bases). This CDR3 is built from 17 residues. Germline V lookup: CDR1 LGHNA, CDR2 YNFKEQ. V lost 0 bases and J lost 6, with 20 bases in between. This CDR3 reads CASSQEGGRGAVPEAFF. Here the CDR3 DNA reads TGTGCCAGCAGCCAAGAAGGGGGGAGGGGTGCGGTCCCTGAAGCTTTCTTT.

The rearrangement uses TRBV7-2 and TRBJ1-2, with D perhaps TRBD1 (6 bases). CDR3 length equals 11 residues. V was trimmed by 4 bases and J by 8 bases, leaving 8 bases between them. Germline values: CDR1 SGHTA, CDR2 FQGNSA. In DNA form, the CDR3 reads TGTGCCAGCAGCTCCGGACAGGGCTACACCTTC. Translating it yields CASSSGQGYTF.

The chain's CDR3 is CASRSGLWINNEQFF. The CDR3 DNA reads as TGTGCCAGCAGATCGGGACTATGGATCAACAATGAGCAGTTCTTC. This sequence joins TRBV6-5 and TRBJ2-1; 7 bases are shared with TRBD2. CDR1 MNHEY and CDR2 SVGAGI come from the germline V gene. Trimming took 6 bases from V and 5 from J; bases not matched to a gene: 10. The CDR3 has 15 amino acids.

The rearrangement joins TRBV11-1 to TRBJ2-3, with 8 bases fitting TRBD2. Per germline, CDR1 SGHAT and CDR2 FQDESV (reference sequence). The V segment lost 6 bases and the J segment 3 bases; nucleotides outside the gene matches: 5. This CDR3 comprises 14 residues. The CDR3 DNA is TGTGCCAGCAGGGGGACTAGTGTAACAGATACGCAGTATTTT. It encodes CASRGTSVTDTQYF.

A single count supports this clone. The V call is TRBV5-1, the J call TRBJ1-6; 9 nucleotides line up with TRBD1. The V gene end was trimmed by 4 bases and the J gene end by 10 bases; junction bases not matched to a gene: 6. CDR1 is SGHRS and CDR2 is YFSETQ in the germline V gene. The CDR3 is 14 residues long. CDR3 in amino acids: CASSPGTGSSPLHF. In nucleotides, the CDR3 is TGCGCCAGCAGCCCCGGGACAGGGAGCTCACCCCTCCACTTT.

This clone occurred once. The chain couples TRBV2 to TRBJ1-5; TRBD1 might be the D (5 bases). The V gene's germline CDR1 is SNHLY and CDR2 FYNNEI. This CDR3 contains 15 residues. V lost 0 bases to trimming and J lost 7 bases, with 13 bases between them. The CDR3 bases are TGTGCCAGCAGTGAAGCCGATGGGGGGTCGCAGCCCCAGCATTTT. Translation: CASSEADGGSQPQHF.

The J gene is TRBJ2-7, the V gene TRBV20-1, with D perhaps TRBD2 (5 bases). Looked up from germline, CDR1 is DFQATT and CDR2 is SNEGSKA (reference sequence). V dropped 6 bases and J dropped 4 bases, with 7 bases sitting between them. The length of the CDR3 is 10 residues. This CDR3 reads CSASGYEQYF. The DNA of the CDR3 is TGCAGTGCCAGCGGATACGAGCAGTACTTC.

CDR3 region: CASSQSGATNQPQHF. The CDR3 DNA is TGCGCCAGCAGCCAGTCAGGGGCCACAAATCAGCCCCAGCATTTT. This rearrangement joins TRBV4-1 to TRBJ1-5; a weak D match, TRBD1 (6 bases). Trimming took off 3 bases at V and 4 bases at J, with 13 bases between the two ends. This CDR3 is 15 amino acids long. Germline values: CDR1 MGHRA, CDR2 YSYEKL.